The T cell receptor (beta chain) under discussion was sequenced for a study of blood T cell repertoires in COVID-19. Here immunoSEQ multiplex PCR was the method, and the copy in TCRdb shows in-frame clones only, minus some. This sample carries more than 75,000 clones, 75% to 85% of them seen once, and the ten largest clones take around 25%. The germline V gene encodes CDR1 MDHEN and CDR2 SYDVKM. With 8 bases removed from V and 4 bases from J, the gap between germline ends came to 11 bases. CDR3 size: 12 residues. Sequenced input: peripheral blood. The rearrangement uses TRBV28 and TRBJ1-2; D possibly corresponds to TRBD1 (5 bases). The clonotype originates from a man in his sixties with acute or convalescent COVID-19. In DNA, the CDR3 is TGTGCCAGCCGACGGGGGGGCTATGGCTACACCTTC. This sequence encodes CASRRGGYGYTF.